Given below is one TCR beta chain in context. Its specificity is not known. CDR1 SGHDN and CDR2 FVKESK come from the germline V gene. Trimming took 2 bases from V and 8 from J, leaving 21 bases between them. This CDR3 is 16 amino acids long. This sample's treatment: oral pan-JAK inhibitor, 5-10 mg twice daily. The data belong to a study of CD8+ T cells in alopecia areata. Study-wide background: The percentage of affected scalp area served as the score of severity for treated patients.

RNA was isolated and reverse transcribed to cDNA, the sequencing template. Data came from immunoSEQ multiplex PCR; TCRdb stores just in-frame clones and leaves some out. The sample includes roughly 200,000 clones, roughly 62% of them seen just once. Study-wide findings and caveats: For baseline CD8+ expansion, any link to response stays uncertain with one nonresponder. An increase in clonality over normal scalp was evident in lesional scalp, especially alopecia totalis/universalis.

The clonotype originates from a human donor with alopecia areata. The chain recombines TRBV14 with TRBJ1-2; TRBD1 is a possible D gene (6 bases). The specimen comprised CD8+ T cells sorted from blood, sampled at week 24, from a patient treated with tofacitinib. The CDR3 DNA reads TGTGCCAGCAGCCAATCCGGACAGACGACCACTAGGGGCTACACCTTC. Its protein is CASSQSGQTTTRGYTF.